The source of this T cell receptor (beta chain) is a study of cytomegalovirus exposure and HLA in healthy donors (dated by TCRdb to the late 2010s). Regarding the study in general: The 670 or so repertoires of the first cohort and the 120 validation repertoires were produced on the same platform, according to a later analysis. To predict cytomegalovirus infection status, the study brought together high-throughput TCR immunosequencing, statistical association of individual TCRs with disease status, and machine learning. The aim of the study was to test whether cataloging public T cell receptors could identify signatures of past pathogen exposure. In addition to the first cohort of around 670 subjects, a separate validation cohort of over 90 different subjects was used.

Study-level results and caveats: The classifier was reported to diagnose cytomegalovirus status with high specificity and sensitivity in both the original cohort and the validation cohort. Of the cluster scores, approximately 95% were above 0 in a later analysis, which found that TCRs clustered in the first cohort also tended to co-occur in the approximately 130 validation repertoires. The study gave a list of over 150 TCR beta chains associated with cytomegalovirus. It was suggested by the authors that the approach could potentially be generalized to other disease states and immunological phenotypes. A later analysis lacked HLA typing for the validation cohort, so it scored co-occurrence in that cohort across all 110 or so repertoires. Most TCR sequences were seen in very few donors, while some public TCRs were found in many individuals. Three of the identified cytomegalovirus-associated TCR beta chains were confirmed in vitro to be specific for cytomegalovirus antigens.

As regards this clone: Its antigen is unknown. No base quality values were provided; no much bigger clone lies one nucleotide off.

Library preparation used the immunoSEQ multiplex PCR assay. The authors' pipeline ran thus. To diagnose cytomegalovirus status from the catalog of TCR beta chain sequences, a statistical classification framework was built. What TCRdb holds here is the immuneACCESS table cut down to in-frame rearrangements. Part of the clones is not present; checked against another copy, under half of the missing clones reflect an unresolved V gene, and the others are unexplained. For V, J and clone size, that table is used; D and trimming come from the DNA. This sample holds around 190,000 clones; roughly 86% were observed only once. The ten largest clonotypes hold roughly 1.5% of the sample. The germline V gene encodes CDR1 SNHLY and CDR2 FYNNEI. Compared with germline, V lacks 11 bases and J lacks 4 bases; bases without a gene match: 16. The CDR3 goes from the cysteine to the phenylalanine over 15 residues. Left in the record is the CDR3 DNA by itself, 45 bases read in frame from the first base.

Donors formed part of the validation cohort, which comprised some 120 subjects and was distinct from the first cohort of roughly 600 subjects. The sample comprised PBMCs. The TCR was taken from a woman younger than 30 in good health and CMV-seronegative. This receptor chain uses TRBV2 and TRBJ1-2; 7 junctional bases match TRBD1. The CDR3 protein sequence reads: CAGADRVVPRYGYTF. DNA sequence: TGTGCCGGGGCCGACAGGGTAGTCCCCCGCTATGGCTACACCTTC.